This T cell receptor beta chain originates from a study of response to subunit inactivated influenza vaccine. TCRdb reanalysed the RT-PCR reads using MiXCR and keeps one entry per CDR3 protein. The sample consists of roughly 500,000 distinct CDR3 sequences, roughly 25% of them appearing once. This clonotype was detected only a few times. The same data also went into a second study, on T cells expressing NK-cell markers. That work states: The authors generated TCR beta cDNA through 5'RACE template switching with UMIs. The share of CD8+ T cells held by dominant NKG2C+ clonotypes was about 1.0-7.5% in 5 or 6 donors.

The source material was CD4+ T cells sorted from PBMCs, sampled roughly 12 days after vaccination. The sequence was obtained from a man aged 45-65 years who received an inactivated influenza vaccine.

In nucleotides, the CDR3 is TGTGCCAGCAGCCGACGTAGCTTCGGGGAGCTGTTTTTT. Translating it yields CASSRRSFGELFF. This chain links TRBV3-1 with TRBJ2-2; D remains unclear. In germline, CDR1 is LGHDT, CDR2 YNNKEL (reference sequence). V was clipped by 4 bases and J by 7 bases, with 10 bases between them. The CDR3 runs to 13 residues.